Listed below are T cell receptor beta chains from one sample, sequenced in a study of blood T cell repertoires in COVID-19. Sequenced by immunoSEQ multiplex PCR; TCRdb stores in-frame clones only, minus some. The sample carries approximately 270,000 clones, approximately 83% recorded once. The sequencing input was peripheral blood. These TCRs come from an elderly man with acute or convalescent COVID-19. CDR3s include the opening cysteine and the closing phenylalanine or tryptophan. The D gene is left open where the match is weak.

CDR3 length: 15
D gene: -
J gene: TRBJ1-6
V gene: TRBV5-4
CDR3 DNA: TGTGCCAGCAGCCGAACCGAGGGGGTCAATTCACCCCTCCACTTT
CDR3 protein: CASSRTEGVNSPLHF

CDR3 length: 13
D gene: TRBD2
J gene: TRBJ2-7
V gene: TRBV30
CDR3 DNA: TGTGCCTGGAGTGTACGGCGGGAGGCCTCGTACCTCTTC
CDR3 protein: CAWSVRREASYLF

CDR3 length: 12
D gene: -
J gene: TRBJ1-2
V gene: TRBV5-1
CDR3 DNA: TGCGCCAGCAGCTTAGCCAGGGTAGGCTACACCTTC
CDR3 protein: CASSLARVGYTF

CDR3 length: 14
D gene: -
J gene: TRBJ1-6
V gene: TRBV19
CDR3 DNA: TGTGCCAGTAGGGATACAGGTGGTAATTCACCCCTCCACTTT
CDR3 protein: CASRDTGGNSPLHF

CDR3 length: 15
D gene: TRBD1
J gene: TRBJ1-2
V gene: TRBV27
CDR3 DNA: TGTGCCAGCAGTTCCCGGGACAGGGGGGCCTATGGCTACACCTTC
CDR3 protein: CASSSRDRGAYGYTF

CDR3 length: 14
D gene: -
J gene: TRBJ1-4
V gene: TRBV9
CDR3 DNA: TGTGCCAGCAGCCTCTGGAGCGGAGATGAAAAACTGTTTTTT
CDR3 protein: CASSLWSGDEKLFF

CDR3 length: 14
D gene: -
J gene: TRBJ2-4
V gene: TRBV11-2
CDR3 DNA: TGTGCCAGCAGCTTAATGGGGGCCCAAAACATTCAGTACTTC
CDR3 protein: CASSLMGAQNIQYF

CDR3 length: 12
D gene: -
J gene: TRBJ2-7
V gene: TRBV7-9
CDR3 DNA: TGTGCCATCCAAGGGGGTCTTTACGAGCAGTACTTC
CDR3 protein: CAIQGGLYEQYF

CDR3 length: 15
D gene: -
J gene: TRBJ1-6
V gene: TRBV11-2
CDR3 DNA: TGTGCCAGCAGCTTAGGCAGGGGAATGGGTTCACCCCTCCACTTT
CDR3 protein: CASSLGRGMGSPLHF

CDR3 length: 15
D gene: TRBD1
J gene: TRBJ2-7
V gene: TRBV29-1
CDR3 DNA: TGCAGCGTCCATCCCGGGACAGGGGGCCAGTACGAGCAGTACTTC
CDR3 protein: CSVHPGTGGQYEQYF

CDR3 length: 16
D gene: -
J gene: TRBJ2-7
V gene: TRBV5-1
CDR3 DNA: TGCGCCAGCAGCTTGACCGCAGGTCTGAGCTCCTACGAGCAGTACTTC
CDR3 protein: CASSLTAGLSSYEQYF

CDR3 length: 16
D gene: -
J gene: TRBJ1-4
V gene: TRBV18
CDR3 DNA: TGTGCCAGCTCACCGGAAAACCCCCTAGCTAATGAAAAACTGTTTTTT
CDR3 protein: CASSPENPLANEKLFF